The clone carrying this T cell receptor beta chain was counted a few times. TCRbeta library construction was performed incorporating unique molecular identifiers. TCRdb called the PCR reads again in MiXCR, with one record for every CDR3 protein. Among under 350,000 distinct CDR3 sequences listed, 9.9% were seen once. Germline V gene data show CDR1 as LNHDA and CDR2 as SQIVND (reference sequence). Trimming pared 6 bases from V and 7 bases from J, leaving 9 bases between. This CDR3 spans 12 amino acids. This record belongs to a study of T-cell reconstitution after alpha-beta-depleted transplantation in children.

Sample: PBMCs from the stem cell graft donor, taken from the stem cell graft. This clonotype was obtained from a human donor who donated a stem cell graft to a child with SCID. The chain joins TRBV19 to TRBJ1-4; TRBD1 might be the D (5 bases). CDR3 sequence: CASRRGPEKLFF. The CDR3 DNA reads as TGTGCCAGTAGAAGGGGACCTGAAAAACTGTTTTTT.